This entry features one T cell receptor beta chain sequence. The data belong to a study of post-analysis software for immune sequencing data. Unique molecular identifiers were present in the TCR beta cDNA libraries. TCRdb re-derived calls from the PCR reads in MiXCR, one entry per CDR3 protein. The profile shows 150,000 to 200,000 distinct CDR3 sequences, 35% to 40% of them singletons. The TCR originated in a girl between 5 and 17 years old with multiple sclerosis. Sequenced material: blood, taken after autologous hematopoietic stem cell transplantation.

In nucleotides, the CDR3 is TGCGCCAGCAGCGGACAGGCCACCGGCACAGATACGCAGTATTTT. Amino acids: CASSGQATGTDTQYF. The V and J genes are TRBV5-1 and TRBJ2-3, with 7 bases that match TRBD1. The CDR3 covers 15 residues. With 4 bases clipped from V and 1 base from J, the junction kept 6 bases outside the gene matches. Germline V gene lookup returns CDR1 SGHRS and CDR2 YFSETQ.